This is a list of T cell receptor beta chains from one sample in a study of T cells in localized non-small cell lung cancer. TCRdb keeps only in-frame clones here, not all; method: immunoSEQ multiplex PCR. Of roughly 940 clones listed, about 19% are singletons. The sample was lung tumor tissue, taken before any cancer treatment. The receptors were gathered from a man aged 35-69 years with stage II squamous cell lung carcinoma. Each CDR3 is given with its conserved first and last residue. The D gene is left open where the match is weak. Only part of the rows carry a size: once, few, many, or a class if the clone is expanded.

J: TRBJ2-1; V: TRBV11-3; size: medium-sized; D: -; DNA: TGTGCCAGCAGCGACCCCGACTCCTACAATGAGCAGTTCTTC; CDR3: CASSDPDSYNEQFF
J: TRBJ1-3; V: TRBV11-3; size: -; D: -; DNA: TGTGCCAGCAGCTTAGAGAGGGGGAGAGGAAACACCATATATTTT; CDR3: CASSLERGRGNTIYF
J: TRBJ1-2; V: TRBV19; size: -; D: -; DNA: TGTGCCATTTTCACAGGGCGCGGCTACACCTTC; CDR3: CAIFTGRGYTF
J: TRBJ1-6; V: TRBV6-8; size: -; D: -; DNA: TGTGCCAGCAGTGCCGGGACCCGAGGATATTCACCCCTCCACTTT; CDR3: CASSAGTRGYSPLHF
J: TRBJ2-3; V: TRBV6-8; size: -; D: -; DNA: TGTGCCAGCAGTTACCACGGCGGAGGCGGCACAGATACGCAGTATTTT; CDR3: CASSYHGGGGTDTQYF
J: TRBJ1-4; V: TRBV7-6; size: -; D: TRBD1; DNA: TGTGCCAGCAGCCGGACAGGGGGTGTGAGGGAAAAACTGTTTTTT; CDR3: CASSRTGGVREKLFF
J: TRBJ2-7; V: TRBV6-8; size: large; D: TRBD1; DNA: TGTGCCAGCATCATTGACAGGGGGTTCTCCTACGAGCAGTACTTC; CDR3: CASIIDRGFSYEQYF
J: TRBJ1-5; V: TRBV11-3; size: large; D: TRBD1; DNA: TGTGCCAGCAGCGGGGGACAGGGGATCGGCAATCAGCCCCAGCATTTT; CDR3: CASSGGQGIGNQPQHF
J: TRBJ2-7; V: TRBV19; size: few; D: -; DNA: TGTGCCAGTAGTCAACAGGGCCTGAGAGAGCAGTACTTC; CDR3: CASSQQGLREQYF
J: TRBJ1-1; V: TRBV19; size: -; D: -; DNA: TGTGCCAGTAGTTTCCTAGGGACGGTGAACACTGAAGCTTTCTTT; CDR3: CASSFLGTVNTEAFF
J: TRBJ2-3; V: TRBV11-3; size: few; D: -; DNA: TGTGCCAGCAGCTTCGTTTTTAGCACAGATACGCAGTATTTT; CDR3: CASSFVFSTDTQYF
J: TRBJ1-4; V: TRBV5-1; size: -; D: TRBD1; DNA: TGCGCCAGCAGCTTGGCAGGGACAGAAAATGAAAAACTGTTTTTT; CDR3: CASSLAGTENEKLFF
J: TRBJ1-5; V: TRBV11-3; size: -; D: TRBD1; DNA: TGTGCCAGCAGCTTTACAGGGGGCAGGGGTCCTGGCAATCAGCCCCAGCATTTT; CDR3: CASSFTGGRGPGNQPQHF
J: TRBJ2-3; V: TRBV29-1; size: -; D: -; DNA: TGCAGCGTTGGTGTCCTATTAACCGGAGATACGCAGTATTTT; CDR3: CSVGVLLTGDTQYF
J: TRBJ1-6; V: TRBV6-8; size: -; D: TRBD1; DNA: TGTGCCAGCAGCCGAACTCCGCAGGGGGCTCATAATTCACCCCTCCACTTT; CDR3: CASSRTPQGAHNSPLHF
J: TRBJ2-2; V: TRBV19; size: -; D: TRBD1; DNA: TGTGCCAGTAGTTGGACAGGGGTGAACACCGGGGAGCTGTTTTTT; CDR3: CASSWTGVNTGELFF
J: TRBJ1-1; V: TRBV10-3; size: large; D: TRBD1; DNA: TGTGCCATCAGTGAGCCGGGGACAGGGAGAACTGAAGCTTTCTTT; CDR3: CAISEPGTGRTEAFF
J: TRBJ2-3; V: TRBV11-3; size: large; D: TRBD2; DNA: TGTGCCAGCAGCTTCAGGAGGACTAGCGGGGGGACCTCCCACATCGATACGCAGTATTTT; CDR3: CASSFRRTSGGTSHIDTQYF
J: TRBJ2-7; V: TRBV6-8; size: -; D: TRBD1; DNA: TGTGCCAGCAGTTCCGACAGGGCCGAGCAGTACTTC; CDR3: CASSSDRAEQYF
J: TRBJ2-1; V: TRBV28; size: -; D: -; DNA: TGTGCCAGCAGTTTACCACACAGGGCGCTAGAGCAGTTCTTC; CDR3: CASSLPHRALEQFF
J: TRBJ2-7; V: TRBV5-1; size: -; D: -; DNA: TGCGCCAGCAGCCCTTCCGGGCGCCACTACGAGCAGTACTTC; CDR3: CASSPSGRHYEQYF
J: TRBJ1-6; V: TRBV11-3; size: -; D: -; DNA: TGTGCCAGCAGCCAACGCCGGGACCCTAATTCACCCCTCCACTTT; CDR3: CASSQRRDPNSPLHF
J: TRBJ1-2; V: TRBV28; size: -; D: TRBD1; DNA: TGTGCCAGCAGTACCCGGACAGGGGGCAACTATGGCTACACCTTC; CDR3: CASSTRTGGNYGYTF
J: TRBJ1-5; V: TRBV9; size: few; D: TRBD1; DNA: TGTGCCAGCAGTGAAGGGCTGCAAACAGGGGGCGGAAATCAGCCCCAGCATTTT; CDR3: CASSEGLQTGGGNQPQHF
J: TRBJ2-4; V: TRBV30; size: -; D: -; DNA: TGTGCCTGGAGGGGCTTGGGGAACATTCAGTACTTC; CDR3: CAWRGLGNIQYF
J: TRBJ1-2; V: TRBV4-1; size: medium-sized; D: -; DNA: TGCGCCAGCAGCCCTCGGGAGGGCTACGTCTATGGCTACACCTTC; CDR3: CASSPREGYVYGYTF
J: TRBJ1-5; V: TRBV5-1; size: few; D: -; DNA: TGCGCCAGCAGCCAAGATTTGGCCGGGGGGGGCAATCAGCCCCAGCATTTT; CDR3: CASSQDLAGGGNQPQHF